The 18 T cell receptor beta chains listed next were all sequenced from one sample in a study of cytomegalovirus exposure and HLA in healthy donors. PCR amplification relied on 60 Vbeta primers (plus 13 Jbeta primers). Here immunoSEQ multiplex PCR was the method, and the copy in TCRdb shows in-frame clones only, minus some. The sample lists 45,000 to 65,000 clones; roughly 80% were seen once. Sequencing input: PBMCs. The source of these receptors is a man under 40 in good health and CMV-seronegative.

The V call is TRBV7-8, the J call TRBJ2-1; TRBD2 agrees at 8 bases. The CDR3 totals 15 residues. Germline V gives CDR1 SGHVS, CDR2 FQNEAQ. With 6 bases clipped from V and 7 bases from J, the junction kept 11 bases outside the gene matches. The CDR3: CASSSLAGGGNEQFF. The CDR3 DNA follows: TGTGCCAGCAGTTCGCTAGCGGGTGGAGGAAATGAGCAGTTCTTC.

The chain links TRBV5-1 to TRBJ1-4, with D possibly being TRBD1 (5 bases). V was clipped by 2 bases and J by 0 bases, with 11 bases between them. The CDR3 spans 16 residues. Germline CDR1 reads SGHRS; CDR2 reads YFSETQ. CDR3 in amino acids: CASSFSPGATNEKLFF. The CDR3 DNA reads TGCGCCAGCAGCTTTTCTCCGGGGGCAACTAATGAAAAACTGTTTTTT.

This clone was detected once. The chain has TRBV2 and TRBJ1-4, with D possibly matching TRBD1 (5 bases). This CDR3 is 15 amino acids long. CDR1 and CDR2 (germline): SNHLY, FYNNEI. Trimming removed 7 bases at V and 6 bases at J, with 18 bases between. CDR3: CASNLVGGNDEKLFF. DNA of the CDR3: TGTGCCAGCAATCTGGTGGGGGGTAACGATGAAAAACTGTTTTTT.

There are a few counts of this clone. The CDR3 spells CASSIKGQGPDTQYF. The CDR3 DNA follows: TGTGCCAGTAGTATCAAGGGACAGGGTCCAGATACGCAGTATTTT. The chain has TRBV19 and TRBJ2-3; 9 bases are shared with TRBD1. This CDR3 contains 15 residues. Looked up from germline, CDR1 is LNHDA and CDR2 is SQIVND (reference sequence). Trimming took 3 bases from V and 4 from J; bases not matched to a gene: 5.

The chain links TRBV5-1 to TRBJ2-4; 16 nucleotides align to TRBD2. Germline lookup yields CDR1 SGHRS and CDR2 YFSETQ. This CDR3 has 14 residues. The trim removed 7 bases at V and 16 bases at J, leaving 11 bases unmatched. The DNA for the CDR3 is TGCGCCAGCTGCGCGGGACTAGCGGGAGGGGATCGCTACTTC. This translates into CASCAGLAGGDRYF.

Regarding this clone: A read error may produce the germline difference seen at one junction end. The chain is built from TRBV7-7 and TRBJ2-1, with TRBD2 matching over 9 bases. The germline gives CDR1 SSHAT, CDR2 FNYEAQ (reference sequence). This CDR3 region has 15 residues. DNA of the CDR3: TGTGCTAGCAGCCCCCAATCGGGACTAGCCAATGAGCAGTTCTTC. Translating gives CASSPQSGLANEQFF.

The V call is TRBV19, the J call TRBJ1-1, with D uncertain. The germline V gene encodes CDR1 LNHDA and CDR2 SQIVND (reference sequence). The ends were cut back, 8 bases at V and 5 bases at J, with 15 bases in the middle. This CDR3 is built from 13 residues. The chain's CDR3 is CASVLTDWTEAFF. In DNA, the CDR3 is TGTGCCAGTGTGCTGACGGACTGGACTGAAGCTTTCTTT.

This clone was seen a single time. This chain joins TRBV2 and TRBJ2-2, with TRBD1 matching 8 bases. Trimming removed 4 bases from V and 2 bases from J; junction bases left unmatched: 3. The CDR3 is 15 amino acids. Germline V gene data show CDR1 as SNHLY and CDR2 as FYNNEI. DNA for the CDR3: TGTGCCAGCAGTGGACAGGGGACCAACACCGGGGAGCTGTTTTTT. Residues: CASSGQGTNTGELFF.

The sample holds one count of this clone. The chain combines TRBV18 with TRBJ2-5; TRBD2 aligns across 12 bases. From germline, CDR1 is KGHSH and CDR2 LQKENI. The CDR3 sequence is 17 residues long. V lost 1 base, J lost 0 bases, and 3 bases stayed unmatched. As DNA, the CDR3 is TGTGCCAGCTCACCACGGACTAGCGGGACCAACCAAGAGACCCAGTACTTC. Its protein is CASSPRTSGTNQETQYF.

V and J are TRBV15 and TRBJ1-5, with a possible D match to TRBD1 (6 bases). Germline lookup yields CDR1 LNHNV and CDR2 YYDKDF (reference sequence). V was clipped by 4 bases and J by 4 bases, with 11 bases between them. The CDR3 length is 14 residues. DNA of the CDR3: TGTGCCACCAGCATTACAGGGCCAAATCAGCCCCAGCATTTT. It translates to CATSITGPNQPQHF.

V gene TRBV5-1 combines with J gene TRBJ1-5; D is uncertain. The CDR3 contains 15 residues. The germline V gene has CDR1 SGHRS and CDR2 YFSETQ. V lost 1 base and J lost 1, with 9 bases in between. CDR3 bases: TGCGCCAGCAGCTTGATAGCCGGCAGCAATCAGCCCCAGCATTTT. Translation gives CASSLIAGSNQPQHF.

J is TRBJ1-1 and V is TRBV13, with D unresolved. The CDR3 extends over 15 amino acids. Trimming took off 1 base at V and 7 bases at J, with 16 bases between the two ends. Germline CDR1 reads PRHDT; CDR2 reads FYEKMQ (reference sequence). CDR3 DNA sequence: TGTGCCAGCAGCTTAGTATACGGGAAAGTAGATGAAGCTTTCTTT. Amino acid sequence: CASSLVYGKVDEAFF. Together with reference TRBV13 and TRBJ1-1, the CDR3 gives the full variable domain: AAGVIQSPRHLIKEKRETATLKCYPIPRHDTVYWYQQGPGQDPQFLISFYEKMQSDKGSIPDRFSAQQFSDYHSELNMSSLELGDSALYFCASSLVYGKVDEAFFGQGTRLTVV.

The chain is built from TRBV7-2 and TRBJ2-1; the match to TRBD2 covers 9 bases. This CDR3 region has 16 residues. The V gene's germline CDR1 is SGHTA and CDR2 FQGNSA. V trimming: 1 base; J trimming: 12 bases; junction bases outside the gene matches: 13. CDR3 region: CASSLVLAGRSGGQFF. The CDR3 coding sequence is TGTGCCAGCAGCTTAGTCTTGGCTGGACGTAGCGGGGGGCAGTTCTTC.

The CDR3 coding sequence is TGTGCCAGCAGTTTACTTCACTTTGAAGCTTTCTTT. Residues: CASSLLHFEAFF. This chain uses TRBV28 with TRBJ1-1; D remains unclear. The CDR3 is 12 amino acids. Germline values: CDR1 MDHEN, CDR2 SYDVKM. The V end was cut by 2 bases, the J end by 7 bases, with 8 bases between. Using reference TRBV28 and TRBJ1-1 for the parts outside the CDR3, the full variable domain is DVKVTQSSRYLVKRTGEKVFLECVQDMDHENMFWYRQDPGLGLRLIYFSYDVKMKEKGDIPEGYSVSREKKERFSLILESASTNQTSMYLCASSLLHFEAFFGQGTRLTVV.

V and J are TRBV27 and TRBJ1-2, with 8 nucleotides matching TRBD1. The V gene's germline CDR1 is MNHEY and CDR2 SMNVEV (reference sequence). CDR3 length equals 13 residues. The trim removed 8 bases at V and 4 bases at J, leaving 6 bases unmatched. DNA of the CDR3: TGTGCCAGCCGGACAGGGACTTCCTATGGCTACACCTTC. Translated, it gives CASRTGTSYGYTF.

The chain joins TRBV4-2 to TRBJ1-6; a weak D match, TRBD1 (6 bases). The CDR3 length is 16 residues. Trimming removed 3 bases from V and 8 bases from J, with 17 bases in between. The germline V gene encodes CDR1 LGHNA and CDR2 YNFKEQ. The CDR3 DNA reads TGTGCCAGCAGCCATCAGGGGTTATCTCGAGATTCACCCCTCCACTTT. Protein sequence: CASSHQGLSRDSPLHF.

The chain carries TRBV25-1 and TRBJ2-5, with D possibly matching TRBD2 (5 bases). Germline CDR1 reads MGHDK; CDR2 reads SYGVNS. V was pared by 1 base and J by 5 bases, with 14 bases between. The CDR3 consists of 15 residues. The CDR3, as DNA: TGTGCCAGCAGTGAATCAGGCCGAACGGGGGAGACCCAGTACTTC. It yields the protein CASSESGRTGETQYF.

V is TRBV10-1 and J is TRBJ2-1, with 8 bases matching TRBD1. CDR1 and CDR2 (germline): WNHNN, SYGVQD (reference sequence). V lost 5 bases to trimming and J lost 9 bases; unmatched junction nucleotides: 6. The CDR3 spans 13 residues. The CDR3 DNA reads TGCGCCAGCAGTACGGACAGGGTCTTTGAGCAGTTCTTC. Protein: CASSTDRVFEQFF.